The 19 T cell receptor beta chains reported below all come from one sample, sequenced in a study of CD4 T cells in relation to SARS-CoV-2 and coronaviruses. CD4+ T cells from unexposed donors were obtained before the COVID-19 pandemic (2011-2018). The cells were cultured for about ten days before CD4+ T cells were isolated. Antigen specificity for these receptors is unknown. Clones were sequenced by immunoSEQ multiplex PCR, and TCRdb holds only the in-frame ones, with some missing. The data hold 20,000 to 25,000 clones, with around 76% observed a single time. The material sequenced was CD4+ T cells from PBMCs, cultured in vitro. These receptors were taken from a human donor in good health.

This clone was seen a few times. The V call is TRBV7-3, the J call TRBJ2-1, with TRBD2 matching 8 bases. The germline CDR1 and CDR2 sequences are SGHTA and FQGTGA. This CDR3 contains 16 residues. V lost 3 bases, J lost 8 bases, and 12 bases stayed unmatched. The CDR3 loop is CASSFSTGGPFDEQFF. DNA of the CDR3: TGTGCCAGCAGCTTTTCAACGGGAGGGCCGTTCGATGAGCAGTTCTTC.

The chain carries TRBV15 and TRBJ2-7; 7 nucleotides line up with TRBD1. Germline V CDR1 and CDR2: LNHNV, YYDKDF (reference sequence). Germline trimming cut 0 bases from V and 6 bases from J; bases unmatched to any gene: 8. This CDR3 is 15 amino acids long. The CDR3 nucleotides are TGTGCCACCAGCAGAGATCCGGGACAGATTACCGAGCAGTACTTC. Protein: CATSRDPGQITEQYF.

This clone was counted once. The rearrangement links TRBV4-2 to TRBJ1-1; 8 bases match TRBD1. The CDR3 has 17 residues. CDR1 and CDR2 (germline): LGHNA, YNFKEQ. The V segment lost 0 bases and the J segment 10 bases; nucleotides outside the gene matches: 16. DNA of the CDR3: TGTGCCAGCAGCCAAGAAAATCGTCAAGGGCAGGGGGCCAGAGCTTTCTTT. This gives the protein CASSQENRQGQGARAFF.

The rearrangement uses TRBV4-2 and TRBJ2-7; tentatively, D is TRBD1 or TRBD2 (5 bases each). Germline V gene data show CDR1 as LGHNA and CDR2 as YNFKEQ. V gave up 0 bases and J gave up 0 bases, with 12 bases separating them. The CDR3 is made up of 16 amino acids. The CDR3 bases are TGTGCCAGCAGCCAAGACGGTTGGGGGAGCTCCTACGAGCAGTACTTC. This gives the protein CASSQDGWGSSYEQYF.

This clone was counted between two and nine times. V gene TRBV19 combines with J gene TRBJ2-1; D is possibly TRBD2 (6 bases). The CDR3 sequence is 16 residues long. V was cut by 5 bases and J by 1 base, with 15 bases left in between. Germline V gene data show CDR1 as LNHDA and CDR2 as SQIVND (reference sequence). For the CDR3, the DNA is TGTGCCAGTAGTGCTCCGGGACTTGCATCCTACAATGAGCAGTTCTTC. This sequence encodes CASSAPGLASYNEQFF.

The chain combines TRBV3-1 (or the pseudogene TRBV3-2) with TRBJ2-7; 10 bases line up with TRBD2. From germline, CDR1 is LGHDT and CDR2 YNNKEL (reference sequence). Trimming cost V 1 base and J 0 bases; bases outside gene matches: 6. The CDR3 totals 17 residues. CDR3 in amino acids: CASSQGPGTSDSYEQYF. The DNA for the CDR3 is TGTGCCAGCAGCCAAGGCCCCGGGACTAGCGACTCCTACGAGCAGTACTTC.

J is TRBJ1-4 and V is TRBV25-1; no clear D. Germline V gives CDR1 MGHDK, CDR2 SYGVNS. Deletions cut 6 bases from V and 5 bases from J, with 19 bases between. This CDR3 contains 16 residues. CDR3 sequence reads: CASSVTGPLENEKLFF. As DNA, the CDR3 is TGTGCCAGCAGCGTAACCGGCCCACTGGAAAATGAAAAACTGTTTTTT.

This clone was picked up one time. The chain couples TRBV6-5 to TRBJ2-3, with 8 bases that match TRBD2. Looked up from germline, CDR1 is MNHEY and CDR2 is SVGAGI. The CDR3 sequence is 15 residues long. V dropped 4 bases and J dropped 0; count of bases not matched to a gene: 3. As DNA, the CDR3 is TGTGCCAGCAGTTCCCCTAGCGGGAGCACAGATACGCAGTATTTT. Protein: CASSSPSGSTDTQYF.

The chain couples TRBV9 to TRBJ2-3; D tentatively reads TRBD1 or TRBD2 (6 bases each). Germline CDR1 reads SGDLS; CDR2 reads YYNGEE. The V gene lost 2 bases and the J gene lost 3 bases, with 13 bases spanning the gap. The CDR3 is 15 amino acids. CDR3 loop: CASSVSGGGTDTQYF. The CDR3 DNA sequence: TGTGCCAGCAGCGTTAGCGGAGGGGGGACAGATACGCAGTATTTT.

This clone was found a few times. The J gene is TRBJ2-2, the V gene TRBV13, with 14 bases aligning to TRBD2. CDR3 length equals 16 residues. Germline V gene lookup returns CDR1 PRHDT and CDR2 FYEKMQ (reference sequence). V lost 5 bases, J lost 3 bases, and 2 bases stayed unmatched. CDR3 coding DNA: TGTGCCAGCAGCCCGACTAGCGGGAGGGACACCGGGGAGCTGTTTTTT. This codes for CASSPTSGRDTGELFF. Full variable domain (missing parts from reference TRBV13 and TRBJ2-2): AAGVIQSPRHLIKEKRETATLKCYPIPRHDTVYWYQQGPGQDPQFLISFYEKMQSDKGSIPDRFSAQQFSDYHSELNMSSLELGDSALYFCASSPTSGRDTGELFFGEGSRLTVL.

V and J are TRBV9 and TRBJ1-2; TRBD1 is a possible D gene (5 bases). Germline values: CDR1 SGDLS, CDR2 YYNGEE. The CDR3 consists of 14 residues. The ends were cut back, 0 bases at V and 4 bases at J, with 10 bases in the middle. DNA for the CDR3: TGTGCCAGCAGCGTAGGACGGGACTTCTATGGCTACACCTTC. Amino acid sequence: CASSVGRDFYGYTF.

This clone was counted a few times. This chain's CDR3 is CAWSVGGAIDGGQPQHF. The CDR3 DNA reads TGTGCCTGGAGTGTAGGGGGGGCGATTGACGGCGGACAGCCCCAGCATTTT. The chain employs TRBV30 and TRBJ1-5, with D possibly matching TRBD1 (6 bases). The CDR3 contains 17 residues. Germline values: CDR1 GTSNPN, CDR2 SVGIG (reference sequence). The V gene lost 0 bases and the J gene lost 7 bases, with 22 bases spanning the gap.

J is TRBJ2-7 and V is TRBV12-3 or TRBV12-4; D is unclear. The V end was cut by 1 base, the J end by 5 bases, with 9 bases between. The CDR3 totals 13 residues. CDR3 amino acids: CASSLVFANEQYF. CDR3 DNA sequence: TGTGCCAGCAGTTTAGTGTTTGCCAACGAGCAGTACTTC.

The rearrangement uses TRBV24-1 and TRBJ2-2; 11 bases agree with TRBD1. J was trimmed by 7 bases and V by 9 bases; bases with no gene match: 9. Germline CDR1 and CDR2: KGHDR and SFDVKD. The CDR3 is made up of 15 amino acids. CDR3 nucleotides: TGTGCCACCCAGTATGGACAGGGGGCGGTCGGGGAGCTGTTTTTT. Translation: CATQYGQGAVGELFF.

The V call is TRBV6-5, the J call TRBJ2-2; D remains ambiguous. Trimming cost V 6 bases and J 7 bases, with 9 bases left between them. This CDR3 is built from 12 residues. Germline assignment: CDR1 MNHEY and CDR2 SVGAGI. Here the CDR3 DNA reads TGTGCCAGCAGCGCCGATATCGGGGAGCTGTTTTTT. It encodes CASSADIGELFF.

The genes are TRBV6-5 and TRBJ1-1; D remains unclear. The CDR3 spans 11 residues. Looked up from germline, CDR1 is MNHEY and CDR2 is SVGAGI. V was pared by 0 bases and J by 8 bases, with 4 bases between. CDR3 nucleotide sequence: TGTGCCAGCAGTTACTCGGCGGAAGCTTTCTTT. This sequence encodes CASSYSAEAFF.

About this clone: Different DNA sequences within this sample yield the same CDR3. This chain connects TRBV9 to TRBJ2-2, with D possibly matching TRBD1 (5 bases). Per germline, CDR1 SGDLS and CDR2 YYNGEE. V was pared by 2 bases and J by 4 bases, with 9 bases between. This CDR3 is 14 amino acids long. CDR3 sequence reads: CASSVAGFTGELFF. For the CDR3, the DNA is TGTGCCAGCAGCGTCGCAGGGTTCACCGGGGAGCTGTTTTTT. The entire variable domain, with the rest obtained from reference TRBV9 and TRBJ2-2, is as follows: DSGVTQTPKHLITATGQRVTLRCSPRSGDLSVYWYQQSLDQGLQFLIQYYNGEERAKGNILERFSAQQFPDLHSELNLSSLELGDSALYFCASSVAGFTGELFFGEGSRLTVL.

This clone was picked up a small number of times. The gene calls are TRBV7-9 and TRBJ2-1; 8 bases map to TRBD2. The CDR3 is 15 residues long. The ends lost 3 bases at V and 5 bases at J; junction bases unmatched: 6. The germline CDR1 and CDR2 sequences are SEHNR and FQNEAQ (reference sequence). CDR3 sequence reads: CASSFKAGAHNEQFF. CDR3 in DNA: TGTGCCAGCAGCTTCAAAGCGGGAGCGCACAATGAGCAGTTCTTC.

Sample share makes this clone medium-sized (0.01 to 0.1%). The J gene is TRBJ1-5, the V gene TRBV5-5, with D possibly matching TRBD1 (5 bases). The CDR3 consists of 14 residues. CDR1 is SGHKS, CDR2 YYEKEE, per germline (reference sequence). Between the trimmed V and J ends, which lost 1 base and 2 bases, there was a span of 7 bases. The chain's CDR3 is CASSLIGGNQPQHF. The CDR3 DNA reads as TGTGCCAGCAGCTTGATAGGGGGCAATCAGCCCCAGCATTTT. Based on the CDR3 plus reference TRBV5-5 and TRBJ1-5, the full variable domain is DAGVTQSPTHLIKTRGQQVTLRCSPISGHKSVSWYQQVLGQGPQFIFQYYEKEERGRGNFPDRFSARQFPNYSSELNVNALLLGDSALYLCASSLIGGNQPQHFGDGTRLSIL.